These 5 T cell receptor beta chains share one sample of origin, sequenced in a study of blood T cell repertoires in COVID-19. Here immunoSEQ multiplex PCR was the method, and the copy in TCRdb shows in-frame clones only, minus some. The sample shows under 300,000 clones, around 86% of them seen only once. The sample consisted of peripheral blood. These receptors all stem from a man younger than 35 with active or convalescent COVID-19.

This rearrangement joins TRBV3-1 (or the pseudogene TRBV3-2) to TRBJ2-1; 10 bases agree with TRBD2. The CDR3 is 18 amino acids. The V and J ends lost 1 base and 5 bases, in that order; junction bases with no gene match: 11. From germline, CDR1 is LGHDT and CDR2 YNNKEL (reference sequence). CDR3 sequence: CASSQGLISGRANNEQFF. The CDR3 region has the DNA TGTGCCAGCAGCCAAGGGCTAATAAGCGGGAGGGCAAACAATGAGCAGTTCTTC.

V and J are TRBV6-5 and TRBJ1-2; 9 nucleotides agree with TRBD1. The V and J ends lost 5 bases and 7 bases, in that order; junction bases with no gene match: 5. CDR3 length equals 13 residues. Germline V gene sequence: CDR1 MNHEY, CDR2 SVGAGI. The CDR3 DNA reads TGTGCCAGCAGTAAACAGGGGGCCAGTGGCTACACCTTC. Protein: CASSKQGASGYTF.

V usage is TRBV30 and J usage is TRBJ1-1; tentatively, D is TRBD1 (5 bases). The V end was cut by 0 bases, the J end by 0 bases, with 11 bases between. The CDR3 covers 15 residues. Germline CDR1 and CDR2: GTSNPN and SVGIG (reference sequence). The CDR3 DNA sequence: TGTGCCTGGAGTGTATTGGGGCTCATGAACACTGAAGCTTTCTTT. Residues: CAWSVLGLMNTEAFF. Looking up the rest from reference TRBV30 and TRBJ1-1 gives the full variable domain: SQTIHQWPATLVQPVGSPLSLECTVEGTSNPNLYWYRQAAGRGLQLLFYSVGIGQISSEVPQNLSASRPQDRQFILSSKKLLLSDSGFYLCAWSVLGLMNTEAFFGQGTRLTVV.

V and J are TRBV19 and TRBJ2-1; 14 bases align to TRBD2. V shed 8 bases, J shed 7 bases, and the junction held 16 bases outside the gene matches. The CDR3 covers 18 residues. CDR1 and CDR2 from the germline V gene are LNHDA and SQIVND (reference sequence). The CDR3 region is CASYGPLGTSGSKNEQFF. CDR3 DNA: TGTGCCAGTTACGGGCCTTTGGGGACTAGCGGGAGTAAGAATGAGCAGTTCTTC.

This clone was counted a single time. The chain combines TRBV18 with TRBJ1-1, with 9 bases identical to TRBD1. V lost 7 bases and J lost 3; bases outside the gene matches: 12. Germline V lookup: CDR1 KGHSH, CDR2 LQKENI. The CDR3 runs 16 residues. DNA for the CDR3: TGTGCCAGCTTCCCTTTGGGACAGGGTGAGGACACTGAAGCTTTCTTT. As protein: CASFPLGQGEDTEAFF. Full variable domain (rest looked up from reference TRBV18 and TRBJ1-1): NAGVMQNPRHLVRRRGQEARLRCSPMKGHSHVYWYRQLPEEGLKFMVYLQKENIIDESGMPKERFSAEFPKEGPSILRIQQVVRGDSAAYFCASFPLGQGEDTEAFFGQGTRLTVV.